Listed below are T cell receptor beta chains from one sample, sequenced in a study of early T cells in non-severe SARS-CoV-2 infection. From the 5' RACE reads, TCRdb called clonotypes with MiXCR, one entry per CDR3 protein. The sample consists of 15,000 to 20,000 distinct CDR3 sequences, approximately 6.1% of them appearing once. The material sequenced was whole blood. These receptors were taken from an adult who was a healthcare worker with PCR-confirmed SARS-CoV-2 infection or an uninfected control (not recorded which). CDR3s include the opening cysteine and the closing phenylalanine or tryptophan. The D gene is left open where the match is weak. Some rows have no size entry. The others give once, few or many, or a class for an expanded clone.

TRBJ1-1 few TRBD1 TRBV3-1 TGTGCCAGCAGCCCCGGAGGGACAGGGAGGACTGAAGCTTTCTTT CASSPGGTGRTEAFF
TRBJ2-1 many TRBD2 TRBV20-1 TGCAGTGCTAGTTCTTCGATAGCGGGAGGCGTCGTCTCCTACAATGAGCAGTTCTTC CSASSSIAGGVVSYNEQFF
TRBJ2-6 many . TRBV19 TGTGCCAGTAGTATTTCGCAGAGAAGGACGGGGAACTCTGGGGCCAACGTCCTGACTTTC CASSISQRRTGNSGANVLTF
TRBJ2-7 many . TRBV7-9 TGTGCCAGCAGCCCGACGCACTACGAGCAGTACTTC CASSPTHYEQYF
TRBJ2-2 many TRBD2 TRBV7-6 TGTGCCAGCGTCACTTCGGCGGGAGTAAGCACCGGGGAGCTGTTTTTT CASVTSAGVSTGELFF
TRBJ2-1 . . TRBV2 TGTGCCAGCAGTGTAAGGTTTAGCAATGAGCAGTTCTTC CASSVRFSNEQFF
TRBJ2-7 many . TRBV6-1 TGTGCCAGCAGTGAAGCTACTGAAACCTACGAGCAGTACTTC CASSEATETYEQYF
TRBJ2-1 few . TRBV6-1 TGTGCCAGCAGTGAAGCAAGGGGTAGTGAGCAGTTCTTC CASSEARGSEQFF
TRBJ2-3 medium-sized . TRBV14 TGTGCCAGCAGCTACTCCTCAGATACGCAGTATTTT CASSYSSDTQYF
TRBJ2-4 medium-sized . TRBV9 TGTGCCAGCAGCATTGACGGGGCCGCCAAAAACATTCAGTACTTC CASSIDGAAKNIQYF
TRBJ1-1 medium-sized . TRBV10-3 TGTGCCATCAGTGCTGGGGCGCTTAACACTGAAGCTTTCTTT CAISAGALNTEAFF
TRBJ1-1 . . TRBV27 TGTGCCAGCAGTTTATCCAGGATCGCGACCAACACTGAAGCTTTCTTT CASSLSRIATNTEAFF
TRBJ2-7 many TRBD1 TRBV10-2 TGCGCCAGCAGTCATACAGGGGTCTACGAGCAGTACTTC CASSHTGVYEQYF
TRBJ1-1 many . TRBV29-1 TGCAGCGTTGATGGCTGGGCGAACACTGAAGCTTTCTTT CSVDGWANTEAFF
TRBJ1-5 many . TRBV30 TGTGCCTGGAGTGTAGGAGGGATGCCCAATCAGCCCCAGCATTTT CAWSVGGMPNQPQHF
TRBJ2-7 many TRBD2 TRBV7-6 TGTGCCAGCAGCCTGAATAATTTAGCGGGACCTAGCGAGCAGTACTTC CASSLNNLAGPSEQYF
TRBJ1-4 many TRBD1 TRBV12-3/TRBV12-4 TGTGCCAGCAGGTTACAGGGGCTATCTAATGAAAAACTGTTTTTT CASRLQGLSNEKLFF
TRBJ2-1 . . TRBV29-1 TGCAGCGTTGTCCCAGGGGATCGCAATGAGCAGTTCTTC CSVVPGDRNEQFF
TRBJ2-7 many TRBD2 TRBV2 TGTGCCAGCAGTATAGCGGGGGCCTACGAGCAGTACTTC CASSIAGAYEQYF
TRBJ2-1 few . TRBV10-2 TGCGCCAGCAGTGAATCCTACAATGAGCAGTTCTTC CASSESYNEQFF
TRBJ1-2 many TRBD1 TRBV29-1 TGCAGCGTCCAGAAAACCCCGACAGGGACACGGTATGGCTACACCTTC CSVQKTPTGTRYGYTF
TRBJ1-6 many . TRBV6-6 TGTGCCAGCAGTTCTCAGAGCTCCTATAATTCACCCCTCCACTTT CASSSQSSYNSPLHF
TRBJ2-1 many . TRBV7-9 TGTGCCAGCAGCTTAGCCCTAGGTTACAATGAGCAGTTCTTC CASSLALGYNEQFF
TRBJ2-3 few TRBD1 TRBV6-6 TGTGCCAGCAGATCCCAGACAGGGATCACAGATACGCAGTATTTT CASRSQTGITDTQYF
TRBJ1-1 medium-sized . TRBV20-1 TGCAGTGCCCCAGTCTCATTGAACACTGAAGCTTTCTTT CSAPVSLNTEAFF
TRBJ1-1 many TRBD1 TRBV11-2 TGTGCCAGCAGCATAGGACAGGTCGCTGAAGCTTTCTTT CASSIGQVAEAFF
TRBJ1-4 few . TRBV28 TGTGCCAGCACCTTAGCGGGACCGGGGGAAAAACTGTTTTTT CASTLAGPGEKLFF
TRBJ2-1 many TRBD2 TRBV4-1 TGCGCCAGCAGCCATCCCCGGACTAGCGGGATAATCCGGGTCTACAATGAGCAGTTCTTC CASSHPRTSGIIRVYNEQFF
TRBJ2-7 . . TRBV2 TGTGCCAGCAGCCCGAGGGGGGGAGTGATCTACGAGCAGTACTTC CASSPRGGVIYEQYF
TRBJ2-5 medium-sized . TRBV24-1 TGTGCCACCAGTGATTCCAGGGGGGAAGAAGAGACCCAGTACTTC CATSDSRGEEETQYF
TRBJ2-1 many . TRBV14 TGTGCCAGCAGCTTAGCCGGCAATGAGCAGTTCTTC CASSLAGNEQFF
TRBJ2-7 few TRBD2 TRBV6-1 TGTGCCAGCAGTCCATCGGGACTACTCTACGAGCAGTACTTC CASSPSGLLYEQYF
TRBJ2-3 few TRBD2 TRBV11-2 TGTGCCAGCAGCTTAACCTTGCGGGAGGGCACAGATACGCAGTATTTT CASSLTLREGTDTQYF
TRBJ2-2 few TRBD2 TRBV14 TGTGCCAGCAGCCAATTTGCGGGAGAAGTCACCGGGGAGCTGTTTTTT CASSQFAGEVTGELFF
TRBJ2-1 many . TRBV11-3 TGTGCCAGCAGCTTTTTGACCCCTAGCCCGAGCTCCTACAATGAGCAGTTCTTC CASSFLTPSPSSYNEQFF
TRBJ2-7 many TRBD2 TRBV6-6 TGTGCCAGCAGTCCAAGGGGACTAGCGTCCTACGAGCAGTACTTC CASSPRGLASYEQYF
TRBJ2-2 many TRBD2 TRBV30 TGTGCCTGGAGCCCTAGCGGGAGGGACACCGGGGAGCTGTTTTTT CAWSPSGRDTGELFF
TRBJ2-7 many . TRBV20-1 TGCAGTGCTACGTTGTGGGCACTAAACGAGCAGTACTTC CSATLWALNEQYF
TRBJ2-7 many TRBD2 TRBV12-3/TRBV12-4 TGTGCCAGCAGGCCCTCCAGCGGGAACGAGCAGTACTTC CASRPSSGNEQYF
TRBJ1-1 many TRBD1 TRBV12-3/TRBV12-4 TGTGCCAGCACCGACAGGGGGGAAGCTTTCTTT CASTDRGEAFF
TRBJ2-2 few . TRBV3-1 TGTGCCAGCAGCCAACTAGGGTCGAACACCGGGGAGCTGTTTTTT CASSQLGSNTGELFF
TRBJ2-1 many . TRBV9 TGTGCCAGCAGCGCACGACTACCTGACAATGAGCAGTTCTTC CASSARLPDNEQFF